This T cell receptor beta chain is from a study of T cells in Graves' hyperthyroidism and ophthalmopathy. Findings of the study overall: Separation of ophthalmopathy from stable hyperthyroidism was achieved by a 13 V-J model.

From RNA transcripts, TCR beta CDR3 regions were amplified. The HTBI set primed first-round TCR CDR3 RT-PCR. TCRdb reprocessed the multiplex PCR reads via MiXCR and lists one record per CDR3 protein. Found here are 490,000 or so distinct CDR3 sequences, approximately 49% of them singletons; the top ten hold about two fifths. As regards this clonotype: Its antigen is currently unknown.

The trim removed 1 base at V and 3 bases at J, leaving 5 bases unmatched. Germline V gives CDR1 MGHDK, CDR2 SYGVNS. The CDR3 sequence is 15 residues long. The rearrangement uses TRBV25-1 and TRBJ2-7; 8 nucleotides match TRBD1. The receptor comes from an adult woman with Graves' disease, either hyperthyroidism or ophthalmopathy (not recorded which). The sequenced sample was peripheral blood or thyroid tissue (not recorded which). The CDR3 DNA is TGTGCCAGCAGTGAATTAGGGGGACAGGACTACGAGCAGTACTTC. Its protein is CASSELGGQDYEQYF.